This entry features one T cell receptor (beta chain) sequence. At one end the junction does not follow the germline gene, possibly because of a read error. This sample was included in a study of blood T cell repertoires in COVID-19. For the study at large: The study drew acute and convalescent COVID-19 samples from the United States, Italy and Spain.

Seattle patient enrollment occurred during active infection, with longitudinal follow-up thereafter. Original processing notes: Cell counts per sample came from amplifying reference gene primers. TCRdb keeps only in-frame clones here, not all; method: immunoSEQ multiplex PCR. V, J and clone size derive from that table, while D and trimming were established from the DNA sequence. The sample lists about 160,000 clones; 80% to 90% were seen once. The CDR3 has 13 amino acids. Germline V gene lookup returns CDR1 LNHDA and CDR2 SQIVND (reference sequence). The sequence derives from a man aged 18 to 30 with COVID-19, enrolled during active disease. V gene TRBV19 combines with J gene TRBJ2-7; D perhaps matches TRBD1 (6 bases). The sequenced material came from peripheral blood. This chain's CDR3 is CASNTHRPGTPVF. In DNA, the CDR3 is TGTGCCAGTAATACTCACCGCCCCGGGACACCAGTCTTC.